This T cell receptor (beta chain) originates from a study of blood T cell repertoires in COVID-19. The overall study: Researchers got acute and convalescent COVID-19 samples from the United States, Italy and Spain. Sample material is recorded as cDNA or gDNA derived from T cells, B-cell-depleted T cells, or PBMCs.

All enrollees were roughly 18 to 100 years old and from about two dozen US areas. Produced via immunoSEQ multiplex PCR; TCRdb's table is partial and in-frame only. The sample includes about 310,000 clones, under 90% of them seen just once. The CDR3 spans 15 residues. Germline CDR1 KGHSH, CDR2 LQKENI. J gave up 3 bases and V 4 bases, and 8 bases lay outside the gene matches. This chain links TRBV18 with TRBJ1-1, with TRBD1 matching over 7 bases. Material: PBMCs or T cells enriched from blood (not recorded which). This TCR was recovered from a woman aged 30 to 39 who had recovered from COVID-19. The CDR3 is CASSRPTGAHTEAFF. CDR3 bases: TGTGCCAGCTCACGGCCAACAGGGGCCCACACTGAAGCTTTCTTT.